This T cell receptor (beta chain) was captured in a study of spatial heterogeneity in lung cancer. Germline V CDR1 and CDR2: SGDLS, YYNGEE. The CDR3 runs to 14 residues. V dropped 0 bases and J dropped 5 bases, with 6 bases sitting between them. TCRdb ran MiXCR on the 5' RACE reads and lists one entry per CDR3 protein. This sample yields 2,000 or so distinct CDR3 sequences, of which 24% are seen a single time; roughly 23% belongs to the top ten. Time point of the sample: sample taken at primary tumor resection. The chain uses TRBV9 and TRBJ1-6; D uncertain. The receptor was derived from a male donor with early-stage non-small cell lung cancer. Sample: normal lung tissue next to the tumor, taken at surgery. In DNA, the CDR3 is TGTGCCAGCAGCGTAGATTGGAATAATTCACCCCTCCACTTT. Translation gives CASSVDWNNSPLHF.